This T cell receptor (beta chain) was identified in a study of shared clonotypes between healthy human individuals. About the research overall: Plates per donor: three CD4 naive, three CD4 memory, two CD8 naive, one CD8 memory. Findings of the study overall: Generally, naive subsets came out with larger estimated richness than memory subsets.

The donor population consisted of healthy HIV-negative adults with no recent acute infections or vaccinations. Turning to this clone: Antigen specificity is unknown.

Clones were read by immunoSEQ multiplex PCR, and TCRdb kept only the in-frame ones, dropping some. The table includes 2 million to 3 million clones, roughly 93% detected once. The sample taken for sequencing was naive CD4+ T cells from PBMCs. The subset: CD45RA+ positively selected. This clonotype originated in a man aged 18 to 29 in good health. Some clones in this sample may be carry-over from other donors' samples.

This chain's CDR3 is CASSLAGGKASSEAFF. CDR3 nucleotide sequence: TGTGCCAGCAGCTTGGCGGGAGGGAAGGCGTCGTCTGAAGCTTTCTTT. The chain carries TRBV5-8 and TRBJ1-1; D remains ambiguous. The germline V gene encodes CDR1 SGHTS and CDR2 YDEGEE. V lost 0 bases, J lost 6 bases, and 18 bases lay in between. This CDR3 has 16 residues. Using reference TRBV5-8 and TRBJ1-1 for the parts outside the CDR3, the full variable domain is EAGVTQSPTHLIKTRGQQATLRCSPISGHTSVYWYQQALGLGLQFLLWYDEGEERNRGNFPPRFSGRQFPNYSSELNVNALELEDSALYLCASSLAGGKASSEAFFGQGTRLTVV.